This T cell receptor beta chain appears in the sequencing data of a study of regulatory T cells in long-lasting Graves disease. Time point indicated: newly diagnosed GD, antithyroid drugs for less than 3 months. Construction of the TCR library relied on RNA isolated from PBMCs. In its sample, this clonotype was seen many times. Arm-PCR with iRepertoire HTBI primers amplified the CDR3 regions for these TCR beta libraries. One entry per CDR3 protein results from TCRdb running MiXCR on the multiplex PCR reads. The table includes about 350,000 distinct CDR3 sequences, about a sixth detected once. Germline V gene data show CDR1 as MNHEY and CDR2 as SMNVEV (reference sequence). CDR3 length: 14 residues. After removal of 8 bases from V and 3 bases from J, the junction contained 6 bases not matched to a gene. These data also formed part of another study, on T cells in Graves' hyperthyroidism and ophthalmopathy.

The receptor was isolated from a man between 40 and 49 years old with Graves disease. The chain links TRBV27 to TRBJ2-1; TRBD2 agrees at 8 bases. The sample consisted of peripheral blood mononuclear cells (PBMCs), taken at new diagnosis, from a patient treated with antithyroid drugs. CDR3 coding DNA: TGTGCCAGCGTAGGCGGGGGGCTCTACAATGAGCAGTTCTTC. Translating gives CASVGGGLYNEQFF.